The 18 T cell receptor beta chains below all came from one sample that was sequenced in a study of tumor-infiltrating lymphocytes in primary liver carcinoma. The template, 450 to 650 ng total RNA, yielded TCR beta cDNA made with a constant-region primer. Sequencing libraries for TCR beta derived from three nested multiplex PCR rounds that used slightly modified ARM-PCR. The first two PCR rounds used TRBV1-TRBV30 forward primers with a C-beta reverse primer, roughly 10 cycles each. MiXCR, run by TCRdb on the multiplex PCR reads, gives a single entry per CDR3 protein. The sample gives hundreds of thousands of distinct CDR3 sequences, roughly 60% of which show up once; about 15% is in the top ten. Germline DNA was also extracted, while the blood RNA originated from unsorted whole blood. Sequencing input: peripheral blood. The origin of the receptors is a woman in her thirties with primary liver carcinoma and hepatitis B virus infection.

The chain employs TRBV4-3 and TRBJ1-3; 8 bases map to TRBD1. V gave up 0 bases and J gave up 3 bases; unmatched junction bases: 7. The CDR3 covers 17 residues. Germline V gives CDR1 LGHNA, CDR2 YSLEER. CDR3 nucleotides: TGCGCCAGCAGCCAAGATAACAGGGGGTTAAATGGAAACACCATATATTTT. It yields the protein CASSQDNRGLNGNTIYF.

The chain recombines TRBV12-3 or TRBV12-4 with TRBJ1-1; 7 nucleotides line up with TRBD1. CDR3 length: 16 residues. After removal of 1 base from V and 0 bases from J, the junction contained 5 bases not matched to a gene. CDR3 protein: CASSLGRGTLNTEAFF. The CDR3 bases are TGTGCCAGCAGTTTAGGCAGGGGGACCCTGAACACTGAAGCTTTCTTT.

About this clonotype itself: A much larger clonotype is one base distant, so this may be a read error. The V and J genes are TRBV6-2 or TRBV6-3 and TRBJ2-7; D unresolved. This CDR3 comprises 15 residues. CDR1 is MNHEY, CDR2 SVGEGT, per germline. V was clipped by 6 bases and J by 4 bases, with 19 bases between them. The CDR3 DNA reads as TGTGCCAGCAGCCCCGACATCGCTCAGAAGTACGAGCAGTACTTC. Its protein is CASSPDIAQKYEQYF.

This clonotype was observed many times. The gene calls are TRBV12-3 or TRBV12-4 and TRBJ1-5; TRBD1 agrees at 7 bases. This CDR3 has 13 residues. The ends lost 6 bases at V and 5 bases at J; junction bases unmatched: 4. The DNA for the CDR3 is TGTGCCAGCAGCCTACAGGGGCATCAGCCCCAGCATTTT. Protein product: CASSLQGHQPQHF.

This clonotype was recorded a few times. The V gene is TRBV5-8, the J gene TRBJ1-2, with D tentatively TRBD1 (6 bases). Trimming pared 6 bases from V and 0 bases from J, leaving 24 bases between. From germline, CDR1 is SGHTS and CDR2 YDEGEE. The CDR3 has 18 residues. The CDR3 nucleotides are TGTGCCAGCACCTCCTACATCCGGGGACAAAAGTCTAACTATGGCTACACCTTC. As protein: CASTSYIRGQKSNYGYTF. The whole variable domain, remainder taken from reference TRBV5-8 and TRBJ1-2, is EAGVTQSPTHLIKTRGQQATLRCSPISGHTSVYWYQQALGLGLQFLLWYDEGEERNRGNFPPRFSGRQFPNYSSELNVNALELEDSALYLCASTSYIRGQKSNYGYTFGSGTRLTVV.

This clonotype appeared a few times. This chain uses TRBV7-9 with TRBJ2-5, with TRBD2 as a possible D gene (5 bases). This CDR3 has 14 amino acids. Looked up from germline, CDR1 is SEHNR and CDR2 is FQNEAQ (reference sequence). V gave up 5 bases and J gave up 4 bases, with 14 bases separating them. The CDR3 nucleotides read TGTGCCAGCAGCCCTACTAGTGGCGGAGAGACCCAGTACTTC. Protein sequence: CASSPTSGGETQYF.

This clonotype was counted ten times or more. J is TRBJ2-1 and V is TRBV11-3; either TRBD1 or TRBD2 may supply D (5 bases each). The CDR3 has 12 amino acids. Between the trimmed V and J ends, which lost 8 bases and 7 bases, there was a span of 12 bases. CDR1 SGHNT and CDR2 YENEEA come from the germline V gene. CDR3 DNA sequence: TGTGCCAGCCGGAGAGGGGAGAATGAGCAGTTCTTC. This translates into CASRRGENEQFF.

About this clonotype itself: A much larger clone differs from this one at a single base, so this may be a read error. The V gene is TRBV6-1, the J gene TRBJ2-1; tentatively, D is TRBD2 (6 bases). The CDR3 spans 13 residues. Germline V CDR1 and CDR2: MNHNS, SASEGT. The chain's CDR3 is CVSSLGLLQKQFF. The CDR3 nucleotides are TGTGTCAGCAGTCTGGGACTGCTTCAGAAGCAGTTCTTC.

The chain links TRBV6-5 to TRBJ1-6; TRBD1 is a possible D gene (5 bases). Germline assignment: CDR1 MNHEY and CDR2 SVGAGI. V lost 4 bases, J lost 9 bases, and 19 bases lay in between. CDR3 length: 16 amino acids. The CDR3 sequence: CASSFRSRRGCSPLHF. The CDR3 nucleotides read TGTGCCAGCAGTTTCCGTTCTAGGAGGGGATGTTCACCCCTCCACTTT.

With respect to this clonotype: A much larger clone sits a single nucleotide away, making a read error possible. The chain is built from TRBV29-1 and TRBJ2-5; 10 bases are a match to TRBD1. The CDR3 has 14 residues. Unmatched junction bases numbered 9, after V lost 6 bases and J lost 5 bases. Germline CDR1 and CDR2: SQVTM and ANQGSEA. The CDR3 protein is CSVETGQGRETQYF. The DNA for the CDR3 is TGCAGCGTCGAAACGGGACAGGGGCGGGAGACCCAGTACTTC.

This sequence joins TRBV28 and TRBJ1-2; the D gene is possibly TRBD1 (5 bases). Per the germline V gene, CDR1 is MDHEN and CDR2 is SYDVKM. CDR3 length: 13 residues. V lost 5 bases and J 7 bases, leaving 14 bases between the germline ends. The CDR3 nucleotides are TGTGCCAGCAGTCCTCCTGAGGGGACTGGCTACACCTTC. Translated, it gives CASSPPEGTGYTF.

Only a few counts were recorded for this clonotype. This chain links TRBV10-3 with TRBJ2-1; maybe TRBD2 (5 bases). Trimming cost V 4 bases and J 6 bases, with 13 bases left between them. CDR3 length equals 14 residues. From germline, CDR1 is ENHRY and CDR2 SYGVKD. The CDR3 DNA reads TGTGCCATCAGTGTTAATGAGGGCTTCAATGAGCAGTTCTTC. Protein: CAISVNEGFNEQFF.

This clonotype was seen ten or more times. This chain links TRBV4-1 with TRBJ2-5; D might be TRBD2 (6 bases). V shed 6 bases and J shed 6 bases, with 20 bases lying between them. Germline V gene data show CDR1 as MGHRA and CDR2 as YSYEKL. The CDR3 is 15 residues long. Written as DNA, the CDR3 is TGCGCCAGCAGACGTGACGGGGGAAGTTCGCAGACCCAGTACTTC. It is translated as CASRRDGGSSQTQYF.

This clonotype showed up just once. The chain combines TRBV9 with TRBJ2-2, with 12 bases matching TRBD2. The CDR3 contains 16 residues. Per germline, CDR1 SGDLS and CDR2 YYNGEE. The J segment lost 9 bases and the V segment lost 4 bases, leaving 10 bases of the junction unmatched. The CDR3 sequence is CASSPGVTSGRRELFF. In nucleotides, the CDR3 is TGTGCCAGCAGCCCAGGGGTGACTAGCGGGAGAAGGGAGCTGTTTTTT.

The rearrangement uses TRBV13 and TRBJ2-5; 7 bases map to TRBD2. The DNA end is more similar to TRBJ2-1, so the J call may be wrong. Germline V gene sequence: CDR1 PRHDT, CDR2 FYEKMQ (reference sequence). The length of the CDR3 is 14 residues. The CDR3 loop is CASSSGLVQNEQFF. The DNA of the CDR3 is TGTGCCAGCAGCTCCGGACTAGTCCAGAATGAGCAGTTCTTC.

This clonotype was detected a few times. DNA for the CDR3: TGTGCCATCAGGGACAGGAACTACGAGCAGTACTTC. Translated, it gives CAIRDRNYEQYF. J is TRBJ2-7 and V is TRBV10-3; TRBD1 matches at 7 bases. The CDR3 has 12 amino acids. Looked up from germline, CDR1 is ENHRY and CDR2 is SYGVKD. V lost 6 bases, J lost 3 bases, and 2 bases stayed unmatched.

Of note for this clonotype: At one boundary the junction diverges from the germline segment, which might be a read error. V and J are TRBV12-5 and TRBJ2-2; D is possibly TRBD1 or TRBD2 (5 bases each). The germline CDR1 and CDR2 sequences are LGHNT and FRNRAP. CDR3 length: 17 residues. CDR3 nucleotide sequence: TGTGTTAGTGGTTTGGTACCGTTGGGAAGGGACCCCGGGGAGCTGTTTTTT. Amino acids: CVSGLVPLGRDPGELFF.

Details on this clonotype: This could be a read error, since a much larger clone is one nucleotide away. The genes are TRBV12-3 or TRBV12-4 and TRBJ2-1; TRBD1 matches at 7 bases. CDR3 size: 15 residues. Trimming at V came to 5 bases and at J to 8 bases, leaving 12 bases not matched to a gene. The CDR3 DNA reads as TGTGCCAGCAGTATATACCGGGACAGAGACGATGAGCAGTTCTTC. This translates into CASSIYRDRDDEQFF.